The 12 T cell receptor beta chains below were found in one sample sequenced in a study of T cells after yellow fever vaccination. TCRdb processed the 5' RACE reads anew with MiXCR; each CDR3 protein has one entry. The data hold more than 300,000 distinct CDR3 sequences, with around 4.3% observed a single time. The input for sequencing was PBMCs, taken 15 days after the yellow fever booster vaccination. These receptors were obtained from a man aged 18 to 35 who received the YFV17D yellow fever vaccine.

This clonotype was detected many times. CDR3 sequence reads: CASSQDWRGVTYEQYF. The CDR3 DNA reads TGCGCCAGCAGCCAAGATTGGCGGGGGGTAACCTACGAGCAGTACTTC. This chain connects TRBV4-3 to TRBJ2-7; 8 bases fit TRBD2. The CDR3 loop spans 16 amino acids. In germline, CDR1 is LGHNA, CDR2 YSLEER. V lost 0 bases, J lost 2 bases, and 6 bases stayed unmatched.

This clonotype was seen repeatedly, ten times or more. This chain uses TRBV7-9 with TRBJ2-3; D is tentatively TRBD1 or TRBD2 (5 bases each). Per germline, CDR1 SEHNR and CDR2 FQNEAQ (reference sequence). The length of the CDR3 is 15 residues. Between the trimmed V and J ends, which lost 5 bases and 5 bases, there was a span of 17 bases. CDR3 sequence: CASSLTASRGDTQYF. DNA of the CDR3: TGTGCCAGCAGCCTGACAGCGTCGAGGGGAGATACGCAGTATTTT.

The table lists this clonotype with a few counts. The chain recombines TRBV10-3 with TRBJ2-7; D tentatively fits TRBD1 or TRBD2 (5 bases each). Germline CDR1 reads ENHRY; CDR2 reads SYGVKD. V lost 4 bases and J lost 4, with 17 bases in between. The CDR3 contains 15 residues. CDR3 amino acids: CAISGPGTLAYEQYF. In DNA form, the CDR3 reads TGTGCCATCAGTGGACCTGGGACCCTGGCATACGAGCAGTACTTC.

The V and J genes are TRBV5-1 and TRBJ2-5; TRBD2 matches 9 bases. With 1 base clipped from V and 1 base from J, the junction kept 2 bases outside the gene matches. The CDR3 runs 15 residues. CDR1 is SGHRS, CDR2 YFSETQ, per germline. The CDR3 DNA reads TGCGCCAGCAGCTTGTCTAGCGGGGCCCAAGAGACCCAGTACTTC. It codes for CASSLSSGAQETQYF. The full variable domain, completed using reference TRBV5-1 and TRBJ2-5, is KAGVTQTPRYLIKTRGQQVTLSCSPISGHRSVSWYQQTPGQGLQFLFEYFSETQRNKGNFPGRFSGRQFSNSRSEMNVSTLELGDSALYLCASSLSSGAQETQYFGPGTRLLVL.

V is TRBV6-6 and J is TRBJ1-4; possibly TRBD1 for D (5 bases). CDR1 and CDR2 (germline): MNHNY, SVGAGI (reference sequence). V gave up 11 bases and J gave up 5 bases, with 15 bases separating them. The CDR3 extends over 13 amino acids. The CDR3 reads CAVPGLSNEKLFF. CDR3 bases: TGTGCCGTACCGGGACTCTCGAATGAAAAACTGTTTTTT.

This clonotype was observed many times. The V call is TRBV11-2, the J call TRBJ2-1, with D possibly matching TRBD2 (6 bases). The V end lost 4 bases, the J end lost 10 bases, and 11 bases lay between the germline ends. The CDR3 runs to 12 residues. The germline V gene has CDR1 SGHAT and CDR2 FQNNGV. The DNA of the CDR3 is TGTGCCAGCAGCTCGACTAGGGTCGAGCAGTTCTTC. It is translated as CASSSTRVEQFF.

This clonotype has only a few counts. The chain uses TRBV18 and TRBJ1-5, with a weak D call TRBD1 (5 bases). The CDR3 spans 15 residues. Germline-derived CDR1 and CDR2 are KGHSH and LQKENI. Trimming removed 1 base at V and 1 base at J, with 8 bases between. CDR3 loop: CASSPQGFSNQPQHF. The CDR3 coding sequence is TGTGCCAGCTCACCACAGGGGTTCAGCAATCAGCCCCAGCATTTT.

This clonotype occurred many times. The chain has TRBV20-1 and TRBJ1-3, with D perhaps matching TRBD1 (5 bases). The V end was cut by 0 bases, the J end by 9 bases, with 12 bases between. The CDR3 contains 13 residues. Germline CDR1 reads DFQATT; CDR2 reads SNEGSKA (reference sequence). The CDR3 DNA reads as TGCAGTGCTAGAGACAGGGTGGATGGCACCATATATTTT. As protein: CSARDRVDGTIYF.

This rearrangement joins TRBV18 to TRBJ1-5; D not resolved. Trimming removed 0 bases from V and 5 bases from J, with 11 bases in between. The CDR3 is made up of 15 amino acids. In germline, CDR1 is KGHSH, CDR2 LQKENI. The CDR3: CASSPPGLVDQPQHF. CDR3 nucleotides: TGTGCCAGCTCACCACCAGGGTTGGTGGATCAGCCCCAGCATTTT.

The sample holds many counts of this clonotype. The chain uses TRBV12-3 or TRBV12-4 and TRBJ2-5; possible D gene TRBD2, 6 bases. The CDR3 has 14 residues. Trimming stripped 3 bases from V and 1 base from J, with 9 bases between. DNA of the CDR3: TGTGCCAGCAGTTTCCGGGGGACCCAAGAGACCCAGTACTTC. Residues: CASSFRGTQETQYF.

This clonotype came up a few times. The chain is built from TRBV12-3 or TRBV12-4 and TRBJ2-3; D remains ambiguous. The CDR3 runs to 14 residues. Trimming removed 7 bases at V and 1 base at J, with 12 bases between. In DNA, the CDR3 is TGTGCCAGCACCCCTCGGCCGGGCACAGATACGCAGTATTTT. The encoded protein is CASTPRPGTDTQYF.

At least ten counts were recorded for this clonotype. The chain couples TRBV5-6 to TRBJ1-1; the D gene is possibly TRBD1 (6 bases). In germline, CDR1 is SGHDT, CDR2 YYEEEE. This CDR3 has 14 amino acids. Trimming stripped 4 bases from V and 1 base from J, with 11 bases between. The CDR3 DNA sequence: TGTGCCAGCAGCCGGATACAGGGGAACACTGAAGCTTTCTTT. The encoded protein is CASSRIQGNTEAFF.